This TCR beta chain was captured by sequencing in a study of T cell responses to AZD1222 COVID-19 vaccine. As for this clone: What it binds is unknown.

The repertoire was sequenced with immunoSEQ multiplex PCR; TCRdb's copy has only in-frame clones and lacks some. This sample contains about 140,000 clones. The CDR3 extends over 16 amino acids. CDR1 LGHDT and CDR2 YNNKEL come from the germline V gene (reference sequence). V gave up 3 bases and J gave up 6 bases, with 20 bases separating them. Study-wide points: Without day 14 samples, only post-peak T cell repertoires were studied. There were mostly white British donors and more females than males, and clonal diversity was possibly underestimated. Among vaccine-associated CD4 TCRs, coverage spanned spike, with dominance at 160-218 and 743-854. The breadth and depth of Spike-specific TCRs increased once two AZD1222 doses had been given.

The chain links TRBV3-1 (or the pseudogene TRBV3-2) to TRBJ1-1; weak D call: TRBD1 (5 bases). Sequenced: peripheral blood. The sequence was obtained from an adult in good health. CDR3 region: CASSQPEGRWGPEAFF. CDR3 bases: TGTGCCAGCAGCCAGCCCGAAGGACGGTGGGGACCTGAAGCTTTCTTT.